The sequence of this T cell receptor (beta chain) was determined in a study of blood T cell repertoires in COVID-19. Germline CDR1 SGHRS, CDR2 YFSETQ. The V end was cut by 0 bases, the J end by 9 bases, with 10 bases between. This CDR3 comprises 13 residues. Profiled with immunoSEQ multiplex PCR; TCRdb holds only in-frame clones, not every one. The data hold roughly 55,000 clones, with roughly 84% observed a single time. As to this clone: This sample also contains other DNA sequences that code for the same CDR3.

The V call is TRBV5-1, the J call TRBJ2-1, with D unclear. Sequenced sample: peripheral blood. The TCR was taken from a middle-aged man with active COVID-19. CDR3 sequence: CASSLEPSGEQFF. The DNA for the CDR3 is TGCGCCAGCAGCTTGGAACCTAGTGGTGAGCAGTTCTTC.